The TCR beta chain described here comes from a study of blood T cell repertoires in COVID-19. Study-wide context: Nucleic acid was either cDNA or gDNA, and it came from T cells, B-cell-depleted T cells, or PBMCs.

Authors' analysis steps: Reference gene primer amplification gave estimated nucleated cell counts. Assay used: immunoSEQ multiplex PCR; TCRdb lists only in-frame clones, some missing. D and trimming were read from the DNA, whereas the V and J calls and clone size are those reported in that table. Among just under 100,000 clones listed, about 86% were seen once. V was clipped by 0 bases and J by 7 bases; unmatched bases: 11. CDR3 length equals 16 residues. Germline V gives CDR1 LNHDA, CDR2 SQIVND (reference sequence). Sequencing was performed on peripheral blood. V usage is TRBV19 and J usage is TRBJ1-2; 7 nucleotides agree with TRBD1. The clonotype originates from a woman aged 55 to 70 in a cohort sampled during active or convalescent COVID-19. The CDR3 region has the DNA TGTGCCAGTAGTATAGATCGTCGAGGGGGCAGAGGTGGCTACACCTTC. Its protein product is CASSIDRRGGRGGYTF. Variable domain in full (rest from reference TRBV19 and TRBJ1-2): DGGITQSPKYLFRKEGQNVTLSCEQNLNHDAMYWYRQDPGQGLRLIYYSQIVNDFQKGDIAEGYSVSREKKESFPLTVTSAQKNPTAFYLCASSIDRRGGRGGYTFGSGTRLTVV.